These T cell receptor beta chains were read from a single sample in a study of siplizumab effects on memory and regulatory T cells. TCRdb's table, derived via immunoSEQ multiplex PCR, lists solely in-frame clones and lacks some. This repertoire shows 100,000 to 110,000 clones, around 92% found once; its top ten account for around 0.15%. Source material: CD4+ T cells sorted from blood. These receptors originate from a human donor in good health. Each CDR3 is given with its conserved first and last residue. The D gene is left open where the match is weak. Expanded clones get a size class; other rows say once, few or many, or leave the size out.

clone size | J gene | V gene | D gene | CDR3 length | CDR3 DNA | CDR3 protein
once | TRBJ1-1 | TRBV7-2 | - | 14 | TGTGCCAGCAGCTTAGTGTACACGAACACTGAAGCTTTCTTT | CASSLVYTNTEAFF
- | TRBJ1-2 | TRBV27 | - | 13 | TGTGCCAGCAGCTCACAGGGTCACTATGGCTACACCTTC | CASSSQGHYGYTF
- | TRBJ2-2 | TRBV27 | TRBD2 | 16 | TGTGCCAGCAGTTTAAAGGGGACTAGAAACACCGGGGAGCTGTTTTTT | CASSLKGTRNTGELFF
once | TRBJ2-5 | TRBV4-2 | TRBD2 | 18 | TGTGCCAGCAGCCAAAGGCCAGCGGGGGGTGGGGACCAAGAGACCCAGTACTTC | CASSQRPAGGGDQETQYF
- | TRBJ1-2 | TRBV6-6 | - | 12 | TGTGCCAGCAGCCCAAGGAGGGATGGCTACACCTTC | CASSPRRDGYTF
- | TRBJ2-2 | TRBV4-3 | - | 16 | TGCGCCAGCAGCCAAGGGCAGGGTTGGTACACCGGGGAGCTGTTTTTT | CASSQGQGWYTGELFF
- | TRBJ2-3 | TRBV27 | TRBD2 | 18 | TGTGCCAGCAGTTGGATGCTGGGAGGGAAGAAGGGCACAGATACGCAGTATTTT | CASSWMLGGKKGTDTQYF
few | TRBJ2-2 | TRBV14 | - | 14 | TGTGCCAGCAGCCAAGTCCCAAGCACCGGGGAGCTGTTTTTT | CASSQVPSTGELFF
- | TRBJ1-2 | TRBV6-1 | - | 13 | TGTGCCAGCAGTGAAGCCGGAAAATTTGGCTACACCTTC | CASSEAGKFGYTF
once | TRBJ2-5 | TRBV25-1 | - | 12 | TGTGCCAGCTCCACGGGTAGTGAGACCCAGTACTTC | CASSTGSETQYF
- | TRBJ2-4 | TRBV15 | TRBD1 | 16 | TGTGCCACCAGCGACCGGGACAGAGTAGCCAAAAACATTCAGTACTTC | CATSDRDRVAKNIQYF
- | TRBJ1-2 | TRBV10-3 | TRBD1 | 11 | TGTGCCATCAACAGGGGCGGGGGCTACACCTTC | CAINRGGGYTF
few | TRBJ1-5 | TRBV7-9 | TRBD1 | 17 | TGTGCCAGCAGCTTAGCTACTTCAGGGGGGAGCAATCAGCCCCAGCATTTT | CASSLATSGGSNQPQHF
few | TRBJ1-2 | TRBV29-1 | - | 11 | TGCAGCGTTGCGACTGACTATGGCTACACCTTC | CSVATDYGYTF
- | TRBJ1-1 | TRBV2 | - | 17 | TGTGCCAGCAGTGAAAGTCGCCTGGGGGGCAAGAACACTGAAGCTTTCTTT | CASSESRLGGKNTEAFF